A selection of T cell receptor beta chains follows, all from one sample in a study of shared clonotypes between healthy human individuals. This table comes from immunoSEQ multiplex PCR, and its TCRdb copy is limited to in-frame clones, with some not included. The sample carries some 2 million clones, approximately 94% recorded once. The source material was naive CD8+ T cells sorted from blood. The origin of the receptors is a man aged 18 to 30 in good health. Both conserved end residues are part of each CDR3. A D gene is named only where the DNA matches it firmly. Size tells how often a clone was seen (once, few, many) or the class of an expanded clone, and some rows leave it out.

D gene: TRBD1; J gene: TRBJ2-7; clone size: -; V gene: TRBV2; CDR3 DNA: TGTGCCAGCATTGAAGGACAGGCTAGCTCCTACGAGCAGTACTTC; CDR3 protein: CASIEGQASSYEQYF
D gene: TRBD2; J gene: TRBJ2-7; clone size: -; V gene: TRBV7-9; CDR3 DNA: TGTGCCAGCAGCTTGGGACTAGCGGGAGGAGAGCAGTACTTC; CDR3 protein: CASSLGLAGGEQYF
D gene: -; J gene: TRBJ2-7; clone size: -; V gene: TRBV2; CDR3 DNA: TGTGCCAGCATCCCGGGAGAGCGGAGGGGCTCCTACGAGCAGTACTTC; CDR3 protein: CASIPGERRGSYEQYF
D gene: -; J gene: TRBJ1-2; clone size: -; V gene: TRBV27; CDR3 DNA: TGTGCCAGCAGTTTGATCGGAGCCCAAGGCTACACCTTC; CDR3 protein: CASSLIGAQGYTF
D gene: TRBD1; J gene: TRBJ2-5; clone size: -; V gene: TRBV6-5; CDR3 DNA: TGTGCCAGCAGTTATGGGACAGGGGCGGAGACCCAGTACTTC; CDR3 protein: CASSYGTGAETQYF
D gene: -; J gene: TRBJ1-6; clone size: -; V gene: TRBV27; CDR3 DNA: TGTGCCAGCAGTCCCGTGACAGTCCGGGGGACGAATTCACCCCTCCACTTT; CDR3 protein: CASSPVTVRGTNSPLHF
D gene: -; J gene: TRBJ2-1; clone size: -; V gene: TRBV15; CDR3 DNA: TGTGCCACCAGCAGAGTCCCTTCCACCTACAATGAGCAGTTCTTC; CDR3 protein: CATSRVPSTYNEQFF
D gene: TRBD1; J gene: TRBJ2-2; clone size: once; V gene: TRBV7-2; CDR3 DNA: TGTGCCAGCAGCTTTCCGAAACAGGGGGCGGAGGTGAACACCGGGGAGCTGTTTTTT; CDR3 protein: CASSFPKQGAEVNTGELFF
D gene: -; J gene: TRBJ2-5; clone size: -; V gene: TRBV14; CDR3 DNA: TGTGCCAGCAGCCCATGGAGTGGGGGGGCTTTAGAAGAGACCCAGTACTTC; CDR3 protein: CASSPWSGGALEETQYF
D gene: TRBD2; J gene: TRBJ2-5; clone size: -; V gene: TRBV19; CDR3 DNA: TGTGCCAGTTCGCCTAGCGGGAGTCGGGGAGAGACCCAGTACTTC; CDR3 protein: CASSPSGSRGETQYF
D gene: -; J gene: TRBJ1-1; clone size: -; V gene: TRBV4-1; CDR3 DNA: TGCGCCAGCAGCCAAACGTCCCTGGACACTGAAGCTTTCTTT; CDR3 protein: CASSQTSLDTEAFF
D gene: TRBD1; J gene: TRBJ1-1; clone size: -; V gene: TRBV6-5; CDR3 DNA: TGTGCCAGCAGTTACTCGGGACAGGGCGAAGCTTTCTTT; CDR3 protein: CASSYSGQGEAFF
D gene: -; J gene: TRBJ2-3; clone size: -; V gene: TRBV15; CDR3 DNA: TGTGCCACCAGCAGTCTGGAGGGCATCACAGATACGCAGTATTTT; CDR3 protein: CATSSLEGITDTQYF
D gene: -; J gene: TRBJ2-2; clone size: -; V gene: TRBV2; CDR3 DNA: TGTGCCAGCAGTGATCGCGGGGCGAACACCGGGGAGCTGTTTTTT; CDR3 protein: CASSDRGANTGELFF
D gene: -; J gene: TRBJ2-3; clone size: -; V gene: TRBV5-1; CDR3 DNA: TGCGCCAGCAGCTGGATACAGGGTTCTGATACGCAGTATTTT; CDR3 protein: CASSWIQGSDTQYF
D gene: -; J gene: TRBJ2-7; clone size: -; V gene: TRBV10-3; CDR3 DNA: TGTGCCATCAGTGAGTCTCCAGGGAGCCTCTACGAGCAGTACTTC; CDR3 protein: CAISESPGSLYEQYF
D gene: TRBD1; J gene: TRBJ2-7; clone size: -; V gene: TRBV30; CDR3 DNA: TGTGCCTGGACCGGGACAGGGGTCGAGCAGTACTTC; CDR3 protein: CAWTGTGVEQYF
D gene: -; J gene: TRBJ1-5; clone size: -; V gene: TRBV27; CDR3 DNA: TGTGCCAGCAGTTTTTTGGACAGCAATCAGCCCCAGCATTTT; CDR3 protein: CASSFLDSNQPQHF
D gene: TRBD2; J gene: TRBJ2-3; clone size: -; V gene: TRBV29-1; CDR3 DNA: TGCAGCGTTGACCGCGGGAGTAGGTCAGATACGCAGTATTTT; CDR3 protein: CSVDRGSRSDTQYF
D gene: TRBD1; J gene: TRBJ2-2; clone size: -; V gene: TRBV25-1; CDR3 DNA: TGTGCCAGCTTCCCCGGGACAGACTCGTACACCGGGGAGCTGTTTTTT; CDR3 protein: CASFPGTDSYTGELFF
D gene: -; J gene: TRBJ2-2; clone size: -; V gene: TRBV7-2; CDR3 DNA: TGTGCCAGCAGCGTAGACCCATATCGGGAAGACACCGGGGAGCTGTTTTTT; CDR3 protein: CASSVDPYREDTGELFF
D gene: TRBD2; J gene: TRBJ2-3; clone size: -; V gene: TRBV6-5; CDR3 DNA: TGTGCCAGCAGGACTAGCGAATCGCAGTATTTT; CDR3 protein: CASRTSESQYF
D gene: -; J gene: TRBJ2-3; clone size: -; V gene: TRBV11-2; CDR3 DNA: TGTGCCAGCAGGGGCTTTAGCGGAACTAGCACAGATACGCAGTATTTT; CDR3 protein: CASRGFSGTSTDTQYF
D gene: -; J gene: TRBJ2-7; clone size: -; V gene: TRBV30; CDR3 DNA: TGTGCCTGGAGCGACCCGGGACGTACGGGACTCACCTACGAGCAGTACTTC; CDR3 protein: CAWSDPGRTGLTYEQYF
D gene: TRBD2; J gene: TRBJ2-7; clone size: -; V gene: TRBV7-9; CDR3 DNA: TGTGCCAGCAGCTTCCGGGACTACTCCTACGAGCAGTACTTC; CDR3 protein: CASSFRDYSYEQYF
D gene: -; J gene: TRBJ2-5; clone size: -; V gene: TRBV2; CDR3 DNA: TGTGCCAGCAGTGATTGGGACGCCCAAGAGACCCAGTACTTC; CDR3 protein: CASSDWDAQETQYF
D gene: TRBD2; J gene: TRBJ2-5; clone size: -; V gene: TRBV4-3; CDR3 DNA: TGCGCCAGCAGCCAAGATCCTAGCGGGAGTGGAGAGACCCAGTACTTC; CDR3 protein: CASSQDPSGSGETQYF
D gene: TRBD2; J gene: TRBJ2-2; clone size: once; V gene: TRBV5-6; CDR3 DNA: TGTGCCAGCAGCTTCCTCGGGGGGGCCGGGGAGCTGTTTTTT; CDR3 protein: CASSFLGGAGELFF
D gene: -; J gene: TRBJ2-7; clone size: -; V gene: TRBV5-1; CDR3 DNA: TGCGCCAGCAGCTTGGTGAGGGACGAGCAGTACTTC; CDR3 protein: CASSLVRDEQYF
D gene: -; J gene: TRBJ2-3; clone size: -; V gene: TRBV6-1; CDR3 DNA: TGTGCCAGCAGTGAATTGCAGGTTCAGTCAGCAGATACGCAGTATTTT; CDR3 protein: CASSELQVQSADTQYF
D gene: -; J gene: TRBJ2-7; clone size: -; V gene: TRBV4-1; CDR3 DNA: TGCGCCAGCAGCCACCTTAGCGGTACACTCTCCTACGAGCAGTACTTC; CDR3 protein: CASSHLSGTLSYEQYF
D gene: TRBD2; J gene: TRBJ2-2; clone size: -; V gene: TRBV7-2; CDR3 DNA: TGTGCCAGCAGCTCGGGACTAGCGGGAGTATATGGCACCGGGGAGCTGTTTTTT; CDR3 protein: CASSSGLAGVYGTGELFF
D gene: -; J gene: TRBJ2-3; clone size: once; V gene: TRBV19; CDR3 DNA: TGTGCCAGTAGTATAGACGGCGGGACCACAGATACGCAGTATTTT; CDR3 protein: CASSIDGGTTDTQYF
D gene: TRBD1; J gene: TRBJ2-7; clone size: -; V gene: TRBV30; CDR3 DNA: TGTGCCTGGAGCGGCGGGACAGGGATCTCCTACGAGCAGTACTTC; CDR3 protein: CAWSGGTGISYEQYF
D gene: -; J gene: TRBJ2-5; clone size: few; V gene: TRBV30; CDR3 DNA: TGTGCCTGGGGTTGGGAGGACCAAGAGACCCAGTACTTC; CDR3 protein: CAWGWEDQETQYF
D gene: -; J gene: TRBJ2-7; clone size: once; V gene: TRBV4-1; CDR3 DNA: TGCGCCAGCAGCCAAGTTGGGCTAGCGAGTCGCTACGAGCAGTACTTC; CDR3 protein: CASSQVGLASRYEQYF
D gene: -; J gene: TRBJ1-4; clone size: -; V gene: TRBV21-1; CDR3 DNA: TGTGCCAGTTGGAGACAGGGTAATGAAAAACTGTTTTTT; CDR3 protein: CASWRQGNEKLFF
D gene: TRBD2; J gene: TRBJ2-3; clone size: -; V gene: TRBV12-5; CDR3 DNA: TGTGCTAGTGGTGATGGGACTAGCGGGAGCACAGATACGCAGTATTTT; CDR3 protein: CASGDGTSGSTDTQYF
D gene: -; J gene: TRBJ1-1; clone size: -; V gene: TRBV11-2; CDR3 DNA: TGTGCCAGCAGTCGTACCTCGACATTAACGGACACTGAAGCTTTCTTT; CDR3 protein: CASSRTSTLTDTEAFF
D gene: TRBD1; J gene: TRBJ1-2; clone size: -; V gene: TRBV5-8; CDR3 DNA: TGTGCCAGCAGACGGACAGGGGTCAATGGCTACACCTTC; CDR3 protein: CASRRTGVNGYTF
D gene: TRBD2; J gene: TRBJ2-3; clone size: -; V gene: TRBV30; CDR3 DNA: TGTGCCTGGAGTGTTCTAGCGGGCACAGATACGCAGTATTTT; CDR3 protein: CAWSVLAGTDTQYF
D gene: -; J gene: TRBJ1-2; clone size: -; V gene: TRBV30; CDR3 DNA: TGTGCCGGGGGATCCCTCCCGGATGGCTACACCTTC; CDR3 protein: CAGGSLPDGYTF
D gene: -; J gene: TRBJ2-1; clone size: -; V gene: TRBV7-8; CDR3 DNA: TGTGCCAGCAGCTTAGTCGGGGAGAGGCTGTTCTTC; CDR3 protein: CASSLVGERLFF
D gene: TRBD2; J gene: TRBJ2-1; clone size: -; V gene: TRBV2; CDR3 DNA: TGTGCCAGCAGTGAAGGCGGGACTAGATATCACAATGAGCAGTTCTTC; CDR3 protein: CASSEGGTRYHNEQFF
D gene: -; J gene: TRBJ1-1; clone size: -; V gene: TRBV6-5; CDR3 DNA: TGTGCCAGCAGTTACAGGGAGGGAACCAACACTGAAGCTTTCTTT; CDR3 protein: CASSYREGTNTEAFF
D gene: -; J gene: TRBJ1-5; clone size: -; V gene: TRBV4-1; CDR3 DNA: TGCGCCAGCAGCCTTAACAAGGGGGGGGAACAGCCCCAGCATTTT; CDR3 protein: CASSLNKGGEQPQHF
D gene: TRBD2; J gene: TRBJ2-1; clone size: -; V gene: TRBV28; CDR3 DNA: TGTGCCAGCAGTATGACCCCTAGCGGGGACAATGAGCAGTTCTTC; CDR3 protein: CASSMTPSGDNEQFF
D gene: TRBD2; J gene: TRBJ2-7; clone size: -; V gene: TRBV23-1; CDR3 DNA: TGCGCCAGCAGTCAATCGGGAGGGATATCCTACGAGCAGTACTTC; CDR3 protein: CASSQSGGISYEQYF
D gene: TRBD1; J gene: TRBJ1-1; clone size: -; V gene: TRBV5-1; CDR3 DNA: TGCGCCAGCAGCCCTATGCCGGGACAGGGACTGAACACTGAAGCTTTCTTT; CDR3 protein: CASSPMPGQGLNTEAFF
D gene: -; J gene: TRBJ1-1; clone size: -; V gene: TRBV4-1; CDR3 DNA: TGCGCCAGCAGCCAAGCGTCGACAGGAGGCACTGAAGCTTTCTTT; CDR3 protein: CASSQASTGGTEAFF
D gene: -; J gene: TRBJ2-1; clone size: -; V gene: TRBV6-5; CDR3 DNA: TGTGCCAGCAGTTACCAGGGTTACGGCTCCTACAATGAGCAGTTCTTC; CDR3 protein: CASSYQGYGSYNEQFF
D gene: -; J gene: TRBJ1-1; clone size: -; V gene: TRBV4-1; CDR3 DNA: TGCGCCAGCAGCCCTGGGGAGGAACGGCTGAACACTGAAGCTTTCTTT; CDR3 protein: CASSPGEERLNTEAFF